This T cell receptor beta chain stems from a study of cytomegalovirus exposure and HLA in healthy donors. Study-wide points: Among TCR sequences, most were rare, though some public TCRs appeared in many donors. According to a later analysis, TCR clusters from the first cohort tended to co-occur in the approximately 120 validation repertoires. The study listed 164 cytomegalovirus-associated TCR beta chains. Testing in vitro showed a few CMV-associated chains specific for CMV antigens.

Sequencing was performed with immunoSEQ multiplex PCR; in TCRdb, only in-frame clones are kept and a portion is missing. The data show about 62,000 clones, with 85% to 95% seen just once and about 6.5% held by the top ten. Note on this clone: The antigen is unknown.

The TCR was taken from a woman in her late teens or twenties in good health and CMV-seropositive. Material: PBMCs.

CDR3: CSLGLGWKGQRDHNEQFF. For the CDR3, the DNA is TGCAGCCTGGGGTTAGGTTGGAAAGGCCAGCGGGACCACAATGAGCAGTTCTTC. The chain employs TRBV29-1 and TRBJ2-1; 7 bases fit TRBD2. CDR1 is SQVTM, CDR2 ANQGSEA, per germline. The CDR3 contains 18 residues. V dropped 8 bases and J dropped 5; count of bases not matched to a gene: 24.